This TCR beta chain was identified in a study of blood T cell repertoires in COVID-19. CDR1 SGHKS and CDR2 YYEKEE come from the germline V gene (reference sequence). The CDR3 consists of 13 residues. After removal of 4 bases from V and 7 bases from J, the junction contained 3 bases not matched to a gene. Either two negative PCRs, clearance, or symptom resolution qualified Cohort 3 donors as recovered. Authors' data handling: The authors estimated nucleated cell counts from reference gene primer amplification. Measured with immunoSEQ multiplex PCR; TCRdb has only the in-frame clones, and not every one. Clone size and V and J calls were adopted from that table, with D and trimming inferred from the DNA. The sample lists 200,000 to 250,000 clones, 84% occurring once.

The sequenced sample consisted of PBMCs or T cells enriched from blood (not recorded which). The source is a woman aged 40-49 years who had recovered from COVID-19. V usage is TRBV5-5 and J usage is TRBJ2-2; the match to TRBD1 covers 8 bases. CDR3 loop: CASSRTGRGELFF. For the CDR3, the DNA is TGTGCCAGCAGCCGGACAGGGCGCGGGGAGCTGTTTTTT. Drawing the rest from reference TRBV5-5 and TRBJ2-2, the complete variable domain is DAGVTQSPTHLIKTRGQQVTLRCSPISGHKSVSWYQQVLGQGPQFIFQYYEKEERGRGNFPDRFSARQFPNYSSELNVNALLLGDSALYLCASSRTGRGELFFGEGSRLTVL.